This T cell receptor (beta chain) was sequenced in a study of CD8+ T cells in alopecia areata. Study conclusions and caveats: It was less clear whether patients shared TCRs than it was in mice, possibly because of HLA.

Germline assignment: CDR1 MNHNY and CDR2 SVGAGI (reference sequence). This CDR3 region has 8 residues. Both CD4+ and CD8+ T cells were separated by sorting PBMCs. This clone was recorded only once. The antigen is unknown. A junction boundary mismatches the germline segment, possibly from a read error. Extracted RNA was reverse transcribed, and the resulting cDNA served as sequencing template. TCRdb's copy holds only in-frame clones and misses some; the assay was immunoSEQ multiplex PCR. The table includes roughly 150,000 clones, roughly 50% detected once. The J gene is TRBJ1-1, the V gene TRBV6-6; maybe TRBD1 (5 bases). This clonotype was obtained from a human donor with alopecia areata. The source material was CD4+ T cells sorted from blood, sampled at week 0. The CDR3 region is CASSYGTF. CDR3 in DNA: TGTGCCAGCAGTTACGGGACCTTT.